Each of the 7 T cell receptor beta chains below was sequenced from the same sample in a study of T cell responses to AZD1222 COVID-19 vaccine. The method was immunoSEQ multiplex PCR; TCRdb's version includes in-frame clones alone and lacks a portion of them. The profile shows 150,000 or so clones, roughly 88% of them singletons. The material sequenced was peripheral blood, taken on day 0 of AZD1222 vaccination. These receptor sequences come from an adult in good health.

This clone was seen more than once but under ten times. This chain connects TRBV5-4 to TRBJ2-5; 7 nucleotides agree with TRBD2. Germline V gene data show CDR1 as SGHNT and CDR2 as YYREEE (reference sequence). After removal of 2 bases from V and 2 bases from J, the junction contained 6 bases not matched to a gene. The CDR3 runs to 15 residues. The CDR3 DNA reads as TGTGCCAGCAGCTTCCGGGACTACTTTCAAGAGACCCAGTACTTC. Residues: CASSFRDYFQETQYF.

The chain couples TRBV3-1 (or the pseudogene TRBV3-2) to TRBJ1-4; D uncertain. Looked up from germline, CDR1 is LGHDT and CDR2 is YNNKEL (reference sequence). V lost 1 base, J lost 8 bases, and 8 bases lay in between. There are 13 residues in the CDR3. The CDR3 reads CASSQGGPEKLFF. The CDR3 nucleotides are TGTGCCAGCAGCCAAGGTGGCCCCGAAAAACTGTTTTTT.

V is TRBV12-3 or TRBV12-4 and J is TRBJ2-5, with TRBD2 as a possible D gene (5 bases). The CDR3 is made up of 13 amino acids. Deletions cut 7 bases from V and 0 bases from J, with 9 bases between. The CDR3 protein is CASTPTNQETQYF. CDR3 in DNA: TGTGCCAGCACCCCGACTAACCAAGAGACCCAGTACTTC.

The chain carries TRBV3-1 (or the pseudogene TRBV3-2) and TRBJ2-7; D may be TRBD1 or TRBD2 (6 bases each). The germline V gene encodes CDR1 LGHDT and CDR2 YNNKEL (reference sequence). Trimming took 0 bases from V and 0 from J, leaving 9 bases between them. This CDR3 has 15 residues. In DNA, the CDR3 is TGTGCCAGCAGCCAAGAAGGGGGGCCCTCCTACGAGCAGTACTTC. This encodes CASSQEGGPSYEQYF.

V gene TRBV19 combines with J gene TRBJ1-2; 7 bases agree with TRBD1. The CDR3 contains 15 residues. Germline CDR1 reads LNHDA; CDR2 reads SQIVND (reference sequence). V was pared by 7 bases and J by 7 bases, with 15 bases of the junction left unmatched. CDR3: CASTNYEGAPGGYTF. The CDR3 DNA sequence: TGTGCCAGTACTAACTACGAGGGGGCACCGGGTGGCTACACCTTC.

J is TRBJ2-1 and V is TRBV10-3; D remains unclear. The germline V gene has CDR1 ENHRY and CDR2 SYGVKD. The CDR3 spans 14 residues. Trimming took 0 bases from V and 6 from J, leaving 9 bases between them. CDR3 sequence reads: CAISESSQSNEQFF. DNA of the CDR3: TGTGCCATCAGTGAGTCGAGCCAGTCCAATGAGCAGTTCTTC.

The V call is TRBV19, the J call TRBJ2-1, with 11 nucleotides matching TRBD1. The V gene end was trimmed by 7 bases and the J gene end by 2 bases; junction bases not matched to a gene: 13. CDR3 length: 18 amino acids. Germline V gene sequence: CDR1 LNHDA, CDR2 SQIVND (reference sequence). CDR3 sequence (DNA): TGTGCCAGTATGAGGTACGGACAGGGGGCAGGGGCCTACAATGAGCAGTTCTTC. It is translated as CASMRYGQGAGAYNEQFF.